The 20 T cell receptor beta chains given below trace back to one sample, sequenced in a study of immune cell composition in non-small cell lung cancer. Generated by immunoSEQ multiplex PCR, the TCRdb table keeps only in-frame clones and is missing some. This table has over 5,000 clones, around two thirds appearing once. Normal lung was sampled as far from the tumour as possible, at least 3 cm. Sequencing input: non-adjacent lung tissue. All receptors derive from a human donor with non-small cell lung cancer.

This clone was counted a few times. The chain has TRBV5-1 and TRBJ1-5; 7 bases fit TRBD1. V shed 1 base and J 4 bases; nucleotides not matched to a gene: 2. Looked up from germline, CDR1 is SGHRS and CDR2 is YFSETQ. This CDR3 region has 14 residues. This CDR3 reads CASSLTTGNQPQHF. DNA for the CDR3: TGCGCCAGCAGCTTGACGACAGGGAATCAGCCCCAGCATTTT.

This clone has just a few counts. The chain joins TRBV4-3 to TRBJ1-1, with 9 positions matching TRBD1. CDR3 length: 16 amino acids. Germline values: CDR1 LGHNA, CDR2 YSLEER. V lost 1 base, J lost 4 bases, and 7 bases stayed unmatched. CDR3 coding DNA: TGCGCCAGCAGCCAAGTGATAGGGACAGGGTTCACTGAAGCTTTCTTT. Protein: CASSQVIGTGFTEAFF.

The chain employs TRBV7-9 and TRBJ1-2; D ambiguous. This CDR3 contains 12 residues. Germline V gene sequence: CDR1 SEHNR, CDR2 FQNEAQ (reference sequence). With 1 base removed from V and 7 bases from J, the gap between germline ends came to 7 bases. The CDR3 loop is CASSLGAAGYTF. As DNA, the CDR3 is TGTGCCAGCAGCTTAGGGGCAGCTGGCTACACCTTC.

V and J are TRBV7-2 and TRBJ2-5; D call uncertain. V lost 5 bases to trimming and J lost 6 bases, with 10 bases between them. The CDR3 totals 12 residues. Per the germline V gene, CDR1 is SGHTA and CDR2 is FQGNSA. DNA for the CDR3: TGTGCCAGCAGCCCCATTGGCCAGACCCAGTACTTC. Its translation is CASSPIGQTQYF.

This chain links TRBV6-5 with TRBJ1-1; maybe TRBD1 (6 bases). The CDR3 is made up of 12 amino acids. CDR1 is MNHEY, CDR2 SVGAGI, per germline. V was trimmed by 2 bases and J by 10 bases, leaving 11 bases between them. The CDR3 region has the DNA TGTGCCAGCAGTTACGGGGGGGGGCGAGCTTTCTTT. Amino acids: CASSYGGGRAFF.

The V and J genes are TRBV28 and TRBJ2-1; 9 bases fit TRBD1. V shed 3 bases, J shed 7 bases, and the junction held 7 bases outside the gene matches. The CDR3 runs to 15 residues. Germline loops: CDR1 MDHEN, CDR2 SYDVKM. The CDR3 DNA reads TGTGCCAGCAGTTTCTACCGGGACAGGGTGAATGAGCAGTTCTTC. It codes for CASSFYRDRVNEQFF.

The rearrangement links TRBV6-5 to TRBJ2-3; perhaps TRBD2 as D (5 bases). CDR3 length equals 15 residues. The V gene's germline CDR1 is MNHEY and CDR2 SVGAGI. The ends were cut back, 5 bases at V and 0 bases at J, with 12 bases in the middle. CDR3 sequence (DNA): TGTGCCAGCAGTACAAGCGGTTATAGCACAGATACGCAGTATTTT. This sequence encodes CASSTSGYSTDTQYF.

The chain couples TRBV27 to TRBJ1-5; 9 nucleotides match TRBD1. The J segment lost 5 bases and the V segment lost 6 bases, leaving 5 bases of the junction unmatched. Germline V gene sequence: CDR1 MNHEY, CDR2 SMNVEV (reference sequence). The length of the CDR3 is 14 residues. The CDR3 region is CASRRTGEDQPQHF. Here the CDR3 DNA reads TGTGCCAGCAGACGGACAGGGGAGGATCAGCCCCAGCATTTT.

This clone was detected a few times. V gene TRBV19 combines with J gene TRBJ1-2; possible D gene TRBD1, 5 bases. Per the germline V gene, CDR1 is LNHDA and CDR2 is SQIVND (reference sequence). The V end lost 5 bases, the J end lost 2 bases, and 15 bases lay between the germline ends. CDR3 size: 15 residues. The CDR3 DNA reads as TGTGCCAGTAGTCCCCAAGGGGCAGACAACTATGGCTACACCTTC. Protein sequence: CASSPQGADNYGYTF.

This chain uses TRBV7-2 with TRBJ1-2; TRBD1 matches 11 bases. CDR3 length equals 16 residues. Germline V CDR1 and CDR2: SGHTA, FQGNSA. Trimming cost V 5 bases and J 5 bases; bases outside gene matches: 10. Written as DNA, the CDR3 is TGTGCCAGCAGCAAGGCGGGATGGGACAGGGGGTATGGCTACACCTTC. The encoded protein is CASSKAGWDRGYGYTF.

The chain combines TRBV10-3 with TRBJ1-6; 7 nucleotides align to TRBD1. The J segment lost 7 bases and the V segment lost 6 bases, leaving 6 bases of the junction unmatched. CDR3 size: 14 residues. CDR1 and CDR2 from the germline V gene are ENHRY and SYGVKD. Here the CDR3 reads CAIRGTAVNSPLHF. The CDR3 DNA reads TGTGCCATCAGGGGGACAGCAGTAAATTCACCCCTCCACTTT.

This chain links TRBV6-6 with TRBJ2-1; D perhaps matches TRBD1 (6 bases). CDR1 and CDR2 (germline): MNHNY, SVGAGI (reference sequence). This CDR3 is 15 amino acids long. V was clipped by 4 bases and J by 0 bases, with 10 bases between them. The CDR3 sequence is CASSSQGSSYNEQFF. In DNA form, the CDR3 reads TGTGCCAGCAGTTCGCAGGGGAGCTCCTACAATGAGCAGTTCTTC.

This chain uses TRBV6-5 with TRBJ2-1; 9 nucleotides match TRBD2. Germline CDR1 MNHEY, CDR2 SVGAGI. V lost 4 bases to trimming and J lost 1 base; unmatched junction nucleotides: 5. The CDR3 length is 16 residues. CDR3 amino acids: CASSFSAGGSYNEQFF. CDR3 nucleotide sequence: TGTGCCAGCAGTTTTTCAGCGGGGGGATCCTACAATGAGCAGTTCTTC.

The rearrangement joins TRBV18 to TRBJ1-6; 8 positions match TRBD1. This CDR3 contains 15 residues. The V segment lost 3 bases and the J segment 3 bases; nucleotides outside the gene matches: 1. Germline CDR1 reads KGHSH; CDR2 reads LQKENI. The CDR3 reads CASSPTGDYNSPLHF. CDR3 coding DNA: TGTGCCAGCTCACCGACAGGGGACTATAATTCACCCCTCCACTTT.

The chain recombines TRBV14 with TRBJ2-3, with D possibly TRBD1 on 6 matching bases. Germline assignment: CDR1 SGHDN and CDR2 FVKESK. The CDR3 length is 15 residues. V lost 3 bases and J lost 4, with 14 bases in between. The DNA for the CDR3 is TGTGCCAGCAGCCAGAAAAGGGGGTCGGCAGATACGCAGTATTTT. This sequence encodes CASSQKRGSADTQYF. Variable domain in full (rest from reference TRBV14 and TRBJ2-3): EAGVTQFPSHSVIEKGQTVTLRCDPISGHDNLYWYRRVMGKEIKFLLHFVKESKQDESGMPNNRFLAERTGGTYSTLKVQPAELEDSGVYFCASSQKRGSADTQYFGPGTRLTVL.

In DNA, the CDR3 is TGTGCCTCTGGGGGGGGCGGGGGAAGCACCGGGGAGCTGTTTTTT. This encodes CASGGGGGSTGELFF. This chain joins TRBV30 and TRBJ2-2; weak D call: TRBD2 (7 bases). Deletions cut 7 bases from V and 4 bases from J, with 19 bases between. CDR1 is GTSNPN, CDR2 SVGIG, per germline (reference sequence). The CDR3 consists of 15 residues.

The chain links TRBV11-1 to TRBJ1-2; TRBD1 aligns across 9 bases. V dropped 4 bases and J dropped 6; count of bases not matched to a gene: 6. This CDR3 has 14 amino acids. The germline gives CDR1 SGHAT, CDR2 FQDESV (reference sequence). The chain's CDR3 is CASSSRQGEDGYTF. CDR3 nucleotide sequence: TGTGCCAGCAGCTCCCGACAGGGGGAAGATGGCTACACCTTC.

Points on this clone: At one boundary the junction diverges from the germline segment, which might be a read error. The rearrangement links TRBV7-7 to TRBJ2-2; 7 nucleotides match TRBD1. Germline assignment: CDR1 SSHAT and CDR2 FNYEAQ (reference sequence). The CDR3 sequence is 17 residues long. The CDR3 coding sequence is TGTGCTAGCAGCCCCCAAATAGGCAGGGGACAGACCGGGGAGCTGTTTTTT. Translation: CASSPQIGRGQTGELFF.

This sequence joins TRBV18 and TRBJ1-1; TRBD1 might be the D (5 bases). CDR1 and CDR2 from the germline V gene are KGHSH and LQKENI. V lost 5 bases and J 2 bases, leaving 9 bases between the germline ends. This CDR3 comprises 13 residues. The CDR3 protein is CASSAGPNTEAFF. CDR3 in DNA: TGTGCCAGCTCAGCAGGGCCCAACACTGAAGCTTTCTTT.

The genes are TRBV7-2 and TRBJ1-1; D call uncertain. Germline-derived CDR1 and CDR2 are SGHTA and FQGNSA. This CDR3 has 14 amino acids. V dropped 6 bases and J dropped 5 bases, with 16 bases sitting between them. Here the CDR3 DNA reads TGTGCCAGCAGGACCGTGGGTGGGCGAACTGAAGCTTTCTTT. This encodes CASRTVGGRTEAFF.